This TCR beta chain derives from a study of OX40 agonist ivuxolimab in advanced cancers. Generated by immunoSEQ multiplex PCR, the TCRdb table keeps only in-frame clones and is missing some. The data contain 80,000 to 100,000 clones, 85% to 95% of them seen just once; the ten biggest clones take up around 0.3%. Germline V lookup: CDR1 SGHNT, CDR2 YENEEA. Trimming pared 5 bases from V and 8 bases from J, leaving 19 bases between. The CDR3 totals 15 residues. The sequenced sample was CD4+ or CD8+ T cells sorted from blood, obtained in a trial of the OX40 agonist ivuxolimab. The chain joins TRBV11-3 to TRBJ2-4, with unresolved D. This TCR derives from an adult with an advanced solid tumor such as melanoma, head and neck, liver or kidney cancer. The CDR3 DNA reads as TGTGCCAGCAGCCCCAGACGGCTAATTGGGGACATTCAGTACTTC. Encoded protein: CASSPRRLIGDIQYF. The full variable domain, completed using reference TRBV11-3 and TRBJ2-4, is EAGVVQSPRYKIIEKKQPVAFWCNPISGHNTLYWYLQNLGQGPELLIRYENEEAVDDSQLPKDRFSAERLKGVDSTLKIQPAELGDSAVYLCASSPRRLIGDIQYFGAGTRLSVL.